This entry is about one TCR beta chain. As yet, its antigen is unknown. This sample was taken from a study of T cells in Graves' hyperthyroidism and ophthalmopathy. Trimming cost V 6 bases and J 4 bases, with 7 bases left between them. The length of the CDR3 is 11 residues. Germline lookup yields CDR1 SEHNR and CDR2 FQNEAQ (reference sequence). Study-wide results and caveats: Within blood appeared most thyroid clonotypes that had expanded above 0.001.

Diagnostic decisions used clinical symptoms, serum thyroxine and TRAb, thyroid ultrasound and orbital computed tomography. RNA transcripts were the template for amplifying TCR beta CDR3 regions. Using the HTBI primer set, a first-round RT-PCR was run on the TCR CDR3. TCRdb reanalysed the multiplex PCR reads using MiXCR and keeps one entry per CDR3 protein. Counted here are approximately 400,000 distinct CDR3 sequences, 25% occurring once; the ten biggest clones make up 73%. The origin of this receptor is a man in his forties or fifties with Graves' hyperthyroidism. Sequenced material: blood. This chain joins TRBV7-9 and TRBJ2-7; D is undetermined. The CDR3 spells CASSPMYEQYF. CDR3 nucleotide sequence: TGTGCCAGCAGTCCGATGTACGAGCAGTACTTC. Full variable domain (missing parts from reference TRBV7-9 and TRBJ2-7): DTGVSQNPRHKITKRGQNVTFRCDPISEHNRLYWYRQTLGQGPEFLTYFQNEAQLEKSRLLSDRFSAERPKGSFSTLEIQRTEQGDSAMYLCASSPMYEQYFGPGTRLTVT.